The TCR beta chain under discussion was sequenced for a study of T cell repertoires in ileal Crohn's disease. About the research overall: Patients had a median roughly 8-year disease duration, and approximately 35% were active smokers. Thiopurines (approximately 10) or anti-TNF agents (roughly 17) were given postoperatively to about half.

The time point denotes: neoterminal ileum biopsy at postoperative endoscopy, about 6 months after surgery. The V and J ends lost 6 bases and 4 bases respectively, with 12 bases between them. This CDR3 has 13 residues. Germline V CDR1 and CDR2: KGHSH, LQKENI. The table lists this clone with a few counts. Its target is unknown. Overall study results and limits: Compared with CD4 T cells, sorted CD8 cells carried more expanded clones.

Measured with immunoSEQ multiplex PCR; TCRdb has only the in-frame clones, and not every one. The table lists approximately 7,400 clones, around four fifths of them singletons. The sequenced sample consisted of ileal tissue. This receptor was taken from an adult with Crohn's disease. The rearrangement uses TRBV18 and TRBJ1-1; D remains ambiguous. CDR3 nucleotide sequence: TGTGCCAGCTCGGTAGGGAGGGTCACTGAAGCTTTCTTT. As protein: CASSVGRVTEAFF.